This T cell receptor (beta chain) was recorded in a study of CD8+CD57+ T cells in acquired aplastic anemia. Study details: An average of approximately 3.2 ug of DNA was obtained from sorted CD4+ and CD8+ cells.

J gave up 9 bases and V 6 bases, and 13 bases lay outside the gene matches. Germline CDR1 SQVTM, CDR2 ANQGSEA. The CDR3 consists of 15 residues. Whole-study findings and limits: Overlap between patients and controls comprised about 28 CD8+ CDR3 sequences. Patients showed no significant difference from controls in CD8+ Simpson's diversity.

This clonotype was counted between two and nine times. Its antigen is unidentified. TCR beta VDJ and CDR3 were profiled, and genomic DNA was the template. TCRdb reprocessed the reads with MiXCR, giving one entry per CDR3 protein. Counted here are over 150,000 distinct CDR3 sequences, around 40% occurring once; the ten biggest clones make up 1.1%. Sequencing input: sorted CD4+, CD8+, or CD8+CD57+ T cells (not recorded which) from PBMCs. The chain has TRBV29-1 and TRBJ2-1, with 11 nucleotides matching TRBD2. The sequence was obtained from a human donor in good health. The CDR3 region is CSVPLILAGVGEQFF. The CDR3 bases are TGCAGCGTCCCCTTGATACTAGCGGGAGTAGGTGAGCAGTTCTTC.